This record looks at one T cell receptor (beta chain) sequence and its context. Its antigen is still unknown. Using quantitative 5'-RACE with molecular barcodes, the authors made TCR beta libraries. MiXCR, run by TCRdb on the 5' RACE reads, gives a single entry per CDR3 protein. The profile shows 200,000 to 250,000 distinct CDR3 sequences, 20% to 30% of them singletons. These data come from a study of CD8 T cells in ankylosing spondylitis. This CDR3 is 17 amino acids long. With V trimmed by 3 bases and J by 3 bases, 14 bases remained unmatched. The germline CDR1 and CDR2 sequences are MGHRA and YSYEKL. Whole-study results and caveats: As reported, disease-linked clones showed significant enrichment in matched ankylosing spondylitis synovial fluid. A TCR beta motif made of eight highly homologous variants seemed typical of ankylosing spondylitis blood.

Sequenced sample: blood, either unsorted or a sorted T cell fraction (not recorded which). The source of this sequence is a male donor with ankylosing spondylitis or in good health (not recorded which). This chain uses TRBV4-1 with TRBJ2-7; 7 bases match TRBD2. The CDR3 bases are TGCGCCAGCAGCCAGGCCCCGACGGGGGGAGTTGGCTACGAGCAGTACTTC. Amino acid sequence: CASSQAPTGGVGYEQYF.